This T cell receptor (beta chain) was documented in a study of STAT5B mutations in CD4+ large granular lymphocyte leukemia. Germline V CDR1 and CDR2: SGDLS, YYNGEE. Trimming removed 4 bases at V and 7 bases at J, with 18 bases between. This CDR3 spans 15 amino acids. Measured with immunoSEQ multiplex PCR; TCRdb has only the in-frame clones, and not every one. The sample yields 30,000 to 35,000 clones, roughly 76% seen once. The source is a human donor in good health. The gene calls are TRBV9 and TRBJ2-1, with D tentatively TRBD2 (6 bases). Input material: CD4+ T cells from blood buffy coats. The CDR3 DNA follows: TGTGCCAGCAGCCAAACTAGCCGAAATGATAATGAGCAGTTCTTC. It specifies CASSQTSRNDNEQFF. The variable domain in full, completed from reference TRBV9 and TRBJ2-1, reads DSGVTQTPKHLITATGQRVTLRCSPRSGDLSVYWYQQSLDQGLQFLIQYYNGEERAKGNILERFSAQQFPDLHSELNLSSLELGDSALYFCASSQTSRNDNEQFFGPGTRLTVL.